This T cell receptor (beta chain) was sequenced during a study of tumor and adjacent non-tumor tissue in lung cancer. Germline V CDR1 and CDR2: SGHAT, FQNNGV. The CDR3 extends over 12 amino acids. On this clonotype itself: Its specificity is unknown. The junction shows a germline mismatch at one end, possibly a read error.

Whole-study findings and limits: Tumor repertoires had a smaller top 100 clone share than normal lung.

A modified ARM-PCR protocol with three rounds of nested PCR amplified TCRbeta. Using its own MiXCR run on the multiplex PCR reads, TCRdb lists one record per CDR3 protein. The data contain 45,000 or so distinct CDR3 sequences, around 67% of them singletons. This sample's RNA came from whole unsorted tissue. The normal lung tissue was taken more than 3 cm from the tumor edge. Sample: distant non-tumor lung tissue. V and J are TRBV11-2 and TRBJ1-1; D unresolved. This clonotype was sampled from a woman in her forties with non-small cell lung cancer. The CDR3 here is CAGSNSGLDAFF. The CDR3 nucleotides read TGTGCCGGCAGCAATTCGGGGTTAGATGCTTTCTTT.